This is a list of T cell receptor beta chains from one sample in a study of blood T cell repertoires in COVID-19. Clones were read by immunoSEQ multiplex PCR, and TCRdb kept only the in-frame ones, dropping some. The sample lists about 210,000 clones; around 88% were seen once. The source material was PBMCs or T cells enriched from blood (not recorded which). Every receptor here comes from a woman aged 25 to 39 who had been exposed to COVID-19. The CDR3 runs from the conserved cysteine through the conserved F or W. Fields, in order: J gene, clone size, D gene, V gene, CDR3 protein, CDR3 DNA. D genes are given only for firm matches. Clone sizes are given selectively: once, few, many, or a class where the clone is expanded.

J gene: TRBJ1-1
clone size: NA
D gene: NA
V gene: TRBV2
CDR3 protein: CASRAELNTEAFF
CDR3 DNA: TGTGCCAGCAGGGCAGAATTGAACACTGAAGCTTTCTTT

J gene: TRBJ1-6
clone size: NA
D gene: NA
V gene: TRBV10-3
CDR3 protein: CATATEAGGSPLHF
CDR3 DNA: TGTGCCACCGCGACGGAGGCTGGAGGTTCACCCCTCCACTTT

J gene: TRBJ2-3
clone size: once
D gene: NA
V gene: TRBV19
CDR3 protein: CASNHREWTDTQYF
CDR3 DNA: TGTGCCAGTAATCACAGGGAGTGGACAGATACGCAGTATTTT

J gene: TRBJ2-3
clone size: NA
D gene: TRBD2
V gene: TRBV3-1/TRBV3-2
CDR3 protein: CASSRLWSGGERDTQYF
CDR3 DNA: TGTGCCAGCAGCCGACTTTGGAGCGGGGGGGAGAGAGATACGCAGTATTTT

J gene: TRBJ1-1
clone size: NA
D gene: TRBD1
V gene: TRBV7-2
CDR3 protein: CASNNRGLNTEAFF
CDR3 DNA: TGTGCCAGCAACAACAGGGGGCTGAACACTGAAGCTTTCTTT

J gene: TRBJ1-2
clone size: once
D gene: TRBD1
V gene: TRBV5-6
CDR3 protein: CASNLLDRGPHYGYTF
CDR3 DNA: TGTGCCAGCAACTTGTTAGACAGGGGCCCCCACTATGGCTACACCTTC

J gene: TRBJ2-7
clone size: NA
D gene: NA
V gene: TRBV30
CDR3 protein: CAWSVPGYEQYF
CDR3 DNA: TGTGCCTGGAGTGTACCCGGGTACGAGCAGTACTTC

J gene: TRBJ2-2
clone size: NA
D gene: NA
V gene: TRBV7-9
CDR3 protein: CASSPAGARAGELFF
CDR3 DNA: TGTGCCAGCAGCCCGGCAGGGGCAAGGGCCGGGGAGCTGTTTTTT

J gene: TRBJ2-2
clone size: NA
D gene: TRBD1
V gene: TRBV10-2
CDR3 protein: CASGTGQGFTGELFF
CDR3 DNA: TGCGCCAGCGGGACGGGACAGGGTTTTACCGGGGAGCTGTTTTTT

J gene: TRBJ1-5
clone size: NA
D gene: TRBD1
V gene: TRBV7-9
CDR3 protein: CASSTSTGGNQPQHF
CDR3 DNA: TGTGCCAGCAGCACCTCGACAGGGGGCAATCAGCCCCAGCATTTT

J gene: TRBJ1-6
clone size: NA
D gene: NA
V gene: TRBV28
CDR3 protein: CASSFQNSPLHF
CDR3 DNA: TGTGCCAGCAGTTTTCAGAATTCACCCCTCCACTTT

J gene: TRBJ2-1
clone size: NA
D gene: NA
V gene: TRBV10-1
CDR3 protein: CASSDHTGKEFF
CDR3 DNA: TGCGCCAGCAGTGACCACACAGGGAAGGAGTTCTTC

J gene: TRBJ2-7
clone size: once
D gene: TRBD1
V gene: TRBV24-1
CDR3 protein: CATSAATGNNEQYF
CDR3 DNA: TGTGCCACCAGTGCCGCGACAGGGAACAACGAGCAGTACTTC

J gene: TRBJ1-2
clone size: once
D gene: TRBD1
V gene: TRBV5-1
CDR3 protein: CASSFEMGQGAEGYTF
CDR3 DNA: TGCGCCAGCAGCTTTGAAATGGGACAGGGGGCAGAAGGCTACACCTTC

J gene: TRBJ1-3
clone size: NA
D gene: NA
V gene: TRBV12-3/TRBV12-4
CDR3 protein: CASRRVSGNTIYF
CDR3 DNA: TGTGCCAGCAGGAGGGTCTCTGGAAACACCATATATTTT

J gene: TRBJ2-7
clone size: NA
D gene: TRBD1
V gene: TRBV3-1/TRBV3-2
CDR3 protein: CASSHKPNRGGEQYF
CDR3 DNA: TGTGCCAGCAGCCACAAACCAAACAGGGGTGGCGAGCAGTACTTC

J gene: TRBJ1-6
clone size: NA
D gene: NA
V gene: TRBV27
CDR3 protein: CASSFVWGGSYNSPLHF
CDR3 DNA: TGTGCCAGCAGTTTCGTATGGGGGGGCTCCTATAATTCACCCCTCCACTTT

J gene: TRBJ1-4
clone size: NA
D gene: NA
V gene: TRBV5-6
CDR3 protein: CASSLALGALANEKLFF
CDR3 DNA: TGTGCCAGCAGCTTGGCTTTAGGGGCTCTGGCTAATGAAAAACTGTTTTTT

J gene: TRBJ1-1
clone size: NA
D gene: TRBD1
V gene: TRBV9
CDR3 protein: CASSAYRGTEAFF
CDR3 DNA: TGTGCCAGCAGCGCCTACAGGGGTACTGAAGCTTTCTTT

J gene: TRBJ1-2
clone size: NA
D gene: NA
V gene: TRBV3-1/TRBV3-2
CDR3 protein: CASSQADSSGYTF
CDR3 DNA: TGTGCCAGCAGCCAAGCAGATTCCAGTGGCTACACCTTC

J gene: TRBJ2-1
clone size: few
D gene: TRBD1
V gene: TRBV24-1
CDR3 protein: CATSDLGTGVNDEQFF
CDR3 DNA: TGTGCCACCAGTGATTTGGGGACAGGGGTTAACGATGAGCAGTTCTTC

J gene: TRBJ1-1
clone size: NA
D gene: TRBD1
V gene: TRBV10-1
CDR3 protein: CASSETTGTAEAFF
CDR3 DNA: TGCGCCAGCAGTGAGACGACAGGGACCGCTGAAGCTTTCTTT

J gene: TRBJ1-2
clone size: NA
D gene: NA
V gene: TRBV3-1/TRBV3-2
CDR3 protein: CASSRPGYGYTF
CDR3 DNA: TGTGCCAGCAGTCGTCCAGGGTATGGCTACACCTTC

J gene: TRBJ1-3
clone size: NA
D gene: NA
V gene: TRBV30
CDR3 protein: CAWSGAGQGNTIYF
CDR3 DNA: TGTGCCTGGAGTGGGGCTGGACAGGGAAACACCATATATTTT

J gene: TRBJ1-2
clone size: NA
D gene: TRBD1
V gene: TRBV9
CDR3 protein: CASSQGRTPGYTF
CDR3 DNA: TGTGCCAGCTCACAGGGGCGCACTCCTGGCTACACCTTC

J gene: TRBJ1-5
clone size: once
D gene: NA
V gene: TRBV28
CDR3 protein: CASSLPRVNQPQHF
CDR3 DNA: TGTGCCAGCAGTTTACCCAGGGTCAATCAGCCCCAGCATTTT

J gene: TRBJ1-1
clone size: few
D gene: NA
V gene: TRBV6-2/TRBV6-3
CDR3 protein: CASSYPGQNTEAFF
CDR3 DNA: TGTGCCAGCAGTTACCCGGGACAGAACACTGAAGCTTTCTTT

J gene: TRBJ2-3
clone size: NA
D gene: TRBD2
V gene: TRBV10-3
CDR3 protein: CAISALAGGVTDTQYF
CDR3 DNA: TGTGCCATCAGTGCACTAGCGGGGGGGGTCACAGATACGCAGTATTTT

J gene: TRBJ2-5
clone size: few
D gene: NA
V gene: TRBV10-3
CDR3 protein: CAISDRQETQYF
CDR3 DNA: TGTGCCATCAGTGATAGACAAGAGACCCAGTACTTC

J gene: TRBJ1-5
clone size: NA
D gene: NA
V gene: TRBV10-2
CDR3 protein: CATGQPYQPQHF
CDR3 DNA: TGCGCCACCGGACAGCCCTATCAGCCCCAGCATTTT

J gene: TRBJ1-5
clone size: NA
D gene: NA
V gene: TRBV19
CDR3 protein: CASSSRTALNQPQHF
CDR3 DNA: TGTGCCAGTAGTTCCCGGACAGCGTTAAATCAGCCCCAGCATTTT

J gene: TRBJ1-1
clone size: NA
D gene: NA
V gene: TRBV29-1
CDR3 protein: CSVVSGTNTEAFF
CDR3 DNA: TGCAGCGTTGTCTCAGGAACGAACACTGAAGCTTTCTTT

J gene: TRBJ2-7
clone size: NA
D gene: NA
V gene: TRBV5-1
CDR3 protein: CASSLGAAASYEQYF
CDR3 DNA: TGCGCCAGCAGCTTGGGGGCAGCTGCCTCCTACGAGCAGTACTTC

J gene: TRBJ1-5
clone size: NA
D gene: NA
V gene: TRBV12-3/TRBV12-4
CDR3 protein: CASSLRDNQPQHF
CDR3 DNA: TGTGCCAGCAGTTTACGAGACAATCAGCCCCAGCATTTT

J gene: TRBJ1-6
clone size: NA
D gene: NA
V gene: TRBV7-9
CDR3 protein: CASSSRGSYNSPLHF
CDR3 DNA: TGTGCCAGCAGCTCGCGGGGGTCCTATAATTCACCCCTCCACTTT

J gene: TRBJ2-5
clone size: NA
D gene: TRBD1
V gene: TRBV5-1
CDR3 protein: CASSLLDRVGETQYF
CDR3 DNA: TGCGCCAGCAGCTTGTTGGACAGGGTCGGTGAGACCCAGTACTTC

J gene: TRBJ1-1
clone size: NA
D gene: TRBD1
V gene: TRBV6-5
CDR3 protein: CASSPGDRRNTEAFF
CDR3 DNA: TGTGCCAGCAGTCCTGGGGACAGGCGGAACACTGAAGCTTTCTTT

J gene: TRBJ2-3
clone size: NA
D gene: NA
V gene: TRBV5-1
CDR3 protein: CASSNIQGSTDTQYF
CDR3 DNA: TGCGCCAGCAGCAACATACAGGGTAGCACAGATACGCAGTATTTT

J gene: TRBJ1-3
clone size: NA
D gene: NA
V gene: TRBV2
CDR3 protein: CASLADLGNTIYF
CDR3 DNA: TGTGCCAGCCTAGCGGACTTAGGAAACACCATATATTTT

J gene: TRBJ1-6
clone size: NA
D gene: TRBD1
V gene: TRBV15
CDR3 protein: CATSRKTGGVGNSPLHF
CDR3 DNA: TGTGCCACCAGCAGAAAGACAGGGGGCGTTGGTAATTCACCCCTCCACTTT

J gene: TRBJ2-3
clone size: NA
D gene: NA
V gene: TRBV3-1/TRBV3-2
CDR3 protein: CASSQGEDPTDTQYF
CDR3 DNA: TGTGCCAGCAGCCAAGGGGAGGACCCCACAGATACGCAGTATTTT

J gene: TRBJ2-7
clone size: NA
D gene: NA
V gene: TRBV27
CDR3 protein: CASSLLGGSYEQYF
CDR3 DNA: TGTGCCAGCAGTCTTCTAGGAGGATCCTACGAGCAGTACTTC

J gene: TRBJ1-1
clone size: NA
D gene: NA
V gene: TRBV7-9
CDR3 protein: CASSRQQNTEAFF
CDR3 DNA: TGTGCCAGCAGCCGACAGCAGAACACTGAAGCTTTCTTT

J gene: TRBJ1-1
clone size: NA
D gene: NA
V gene: TRBV5-1
CDR3 protein: CASSPTWRVGTEAFF
CDR3 DNA: TGCGCCAGCAGCCCGACTTGGAGGGTGGGTACTGAAGCTTTCTTT